This record looks at one T cell receptor beta chain sequence and its context. Its antigen is undetermined. This sample stems from a study of cytomegalovirus exposure and HLA in healthy donors. Study conclusions and caveats: For TCR beta chains, V- and J-gene trimming was later linked to a missense DCLRE1C variant.

60 Vbeta and 13 Jbeta primers were used in PCR. Sequencing used immunoSEQ multiplex PCR; TCRdb keeps in-frame clones, though not all of them. The sample carries some 91,000 clones, roughly 80% recorded once. The length of the CDR3 is 16 residues. CDR1 is SGHTA and CDR2 is FQGNSA in the germline V gene. V lost 4 bases, J lost 0 bases, and 15 bases lay in between. Sequencing used PBMCs. The TCR comes from a man aged 40-49 years in good health and CMV-seropositive. The chain employs TRBV7-2 and TRBJ1-2; unclear D gene. CDR3 nucleotide sequence: TGTGCCAGCAGCTCCCAGGACCGAGCGGCTAACTATGGCTACACCTTC. Residues: CASSSQDRAANYGYTF.